This entry concerns a single T cell receptor (beta chain). The sample originates from a study of cytomegalovirus exposure and HLA in healthy donors. This CDR3 comprises 13 residues. Germline V lookup: CDR1 MNHNS, CDR2 SASEGT. V gave up 7 bases and J gave up 7 bases, with 11 bases separating them. PCR involved 60 Vbeta and 13 Jbeta primers. The repertoire was sequenced with immunoSEQ multiplex PCR; TCRdb's copy has only in-frame clones and lacks some. The sample lists some 150,000 clones, around 74% occurring once. The specimen was PBMCs. The clonotype comes from a young man in good health and CMV-seropositive. The chain combines TRBV6-1 with TRBJ1-6; D might be TRBD1 (6 bases). The CDR3 DNA follows: TGTGCCAGCACTGGACAGTTAAATTCACCCCTCCACTTT. Protein sequence: CASTGQLNSPLHF.